This T cell receptor (beta chain) is drawn from a study of T cell responses to AZD1222 COVID-19 vaccine. Study-wide findings and caveats: Two AZD1222 doses significantly raised spike-specific TCR breadth and depth over controls. Just six AZD1222 recipients tested seropositive at baseline. Spike-wide vaccine-associated CD4 TCRs dominated at 160-218 and 743-854. Repertoire sampling was restricted to post-peak T cell response timepoints.

Repertoires were generated with immunoSEQ multiplex PCR, while TCRdb's copy carries only in-frame clones and drops some. The sample consists of 90,000 to 100,000 clones, approximately 84% of them appearing once. The CDR3 has 18 amino acids. Per the germline V gene, CDR1 is MNHNS and CDR2 is SASEGT. After removal of 1 base from V and 0 bases from J, the junction contained 11 bases not matched to a gene. Notes on this clone: Its antigen is still unknown.

The chain combines TRBV6-1 with TRBJ1-2; 7 bases map to TRBD1. The receptor was isolated from an adult who received the AZD1222 COVID-19 vaccine. The specimen was peripheral blood, collected 28 days after the second AZD1222 dose. The CDR3 region is CASSEGGQRVGANYGYTF. In nucleotides, the CDR3 is TGTGCCAGCAGTGAAGGGGGACAGAGGGTAGGAGCTAACTATGGCTACACCTTC.